This T cell receptor (beta chain) appears in the sequencing data of a study of siplizumab effects on memory and regulatory T cells. Clones were sequenced by immunoSEQ multiplex PCR, and TCRdb holds only the in-frame ones, with some missing. The sample holds tens of thousands of clones, roughly 93% seen once. The CDR3 sequence is 16 residues long. Germline V gene data show CDR1 as SGHDT and CDR2 as YYEEEE. V was shortened by 6 bases and J by 7 bases, with 22 bases between the two germline ends. General study results and limits: With siplizumab, mappable alloreactive CD4+ clones averaged 68.8% Treg-derived, versus around 27% in controls. Whether proliferating Tregs in siplizumab cultures suppress was not functionally confirmed.

About this clone: Its antigen is unidentified.

The chain links TRBV5-6 to TRBJ2-2, with D unclear. The TCR comes from a human donor in good health. Sequencing input: CD8+ T cells sorted from blood. The CDR3 region is CASKIPVHVPSGELFF. As DNA, the CDR3 is TGTGCCAGCAAAATTCCGGTCCACGTTCCTAGCGGGGAGCTGTTTTTT.